A selection of T cell receptor beta chains follows, all from one sample in a study of blood T cell repertoires in COVID-19. Sequenced by immunoSEQ multiplex PCR; TCRdb stores in-frame clones only, minus some. This sample has over 100,000 clones; around 83% occur once, and the top ten carry around 8%. The source material was peripheral blood. The receptors come from a woman of 80 years or more with active or convalescent COVID-19. The CDR3 runs from the conserved cysteine through the conserved F or W. Each record gives: V gene, D gene, J gene, clone size, CDR3 DNA, CDR3 protein. The D gene is left open where the match is weak. Where a row states a size, it is once, few, many or the class of an expanded clone; other rows omit it.

TRBV11-2	NA	TRBJ1-3	NA	TGTGCCAGCAGCTCAGGGTCTGGAAACACCATATATTTT	CASSSGSGNTIYF
TRBV9	TRBD2	TRBJ2-5	NA	TGTGCCAGCAGCGTAGGACTAGCGGGAGGGGCCGGGGCAGAGACCCAGTACTTC	CASSVGLAGGAGAETQYF
TRBV5-1	TRBD2	TRBJ2-2	NA	TGCGCCAGCAGCTTGACGGGCGGGGGCACCGGGGAGCTGTTTTTT	CASSLTGGGTGELFF
TRBV12-3/TRBV12-4	NA	TRBJ2-7	NA	TGTGCCAGCAGTTCCGGTCCTTACGAGCAGTACTTC	CASSSGPYEQYF
TRBV5-4	TRBD2	TRBJ2-1	NA	TGTGCCAGCAGCGCGGGACTAGCCCCTTACAATGAGCAGTTCTTC	CASSAGLAPYNEQFF
TRBV5-5	TRBD1	TRBJ2-5	NA	TGTGCCAGCAGCTTGGAGCGGTCCGGGACAGGCGTCCGGGAGACCCAGTACTTC	CASSLERSGTGVRETQYF
TRBV7-9	TRBD1	TRBJ1-4	NA	TGTGCCAGCAGCCCAACTCCGGGACAGGGGAGCAGTGAAAAACTGTTTTTT	CASSPTPGQGSSEKLFF
TRBV4-2	TRBD2	TRBJ2-7	NA	TGTGCCAGCACCGGGACTAGCGGGAGTTACGAGCAGTACTTC	CASTGTSGSYEQYF
TRBV5-1	NA	TRBJ2-5	once	TGCGCCAGCAGCTATCAACAGGGAGAGACCCAGTACTTC	CASSYQQGETQYF
TRBV19	NA	TRBJ1-3	NA	TGTGCCAGTAGTATAGTTGGCCTCTCTGGAAACACCATATATTTT	CASSIVGLSGNTIYF
TRBV6-5	NA	TRBJ1-5	NA	TGTGCCAGCACCGAGGGAAACAATCAGCCCCAGCATTTT	CASTEGNNQPQHF
TRBV7-2	TRBD1	TRBJ1-2	NA	TGTGCCAGCAGCCCCGGTGGACAGGGGCACTATGGCTACACCTTC	CASSPGGQGHYGYTF
TRBV19	TRBD1	TRBJ1-5	NA	TGTGCCAGTAGCCGGACAGGGGATCAGCCCCAGCATTTT	CASSRTGDQPQHF